This T cell receptor beta chain was captured in a study of monozygotic twins with inflammatory bowel disease. The unique tags termed UMIs, each holding a 6-nucleotide sample barcode, were added by means of template switching. TCRdb reanalyzed the 5' RACE reads, giving one entry per CDR3 protein sequence and no DNA. In total, the table holds 210,000 or so distinct CDR3 sequences. This CDR3 region has 16 residues. CDR1 LGHDT and CDR2 YNNKEL come from the germline V gene (reference sequence). The V and J genes are TRBV3-1 and TRBJ2-7; the D gene TCRdb calls, TRBD1, cannot be checked with no DNA. This receptor was obtained from a human donor with ulcerative colitis or Crohn's disease, or a healthy co-twin of an affected twin (not recorded which). Sequences were obtained from blood. The CDR3 loop reads CASSQGFKGGPYEQYF.